This T cell receptor (beta chain) was found in a study of blood T cell repertoires in COVID-19. About the research overall: Spain, Italy and the United States supplied samples that represented acute and convalescent COVID-19.

Assay used: immunoSEQ multiplex PCR; TCRdb lists only in-frame clones, some missing. Of around 330,000 clones in the sample, 70% to 90% were seen once. This CDR3 has 18 amino acids. CDR1 and CDR2 (germline): SEHNR, FQNEAQ (reference sequence). After removal of 2 bases from V and 6 bases from J, the junction contained 15 bases not matched to a gene. While infection was still active, Seattle patients were enrolled and then followed longitudinally. This clonotype was obtained from a woman aged 30 to 39 with COVID-19, enrolled during active disease. Specimen: peripheral blood. The chain couples TRBV7-9 to TRBJ2-2, with 7 bases fitting TRBD1. The CDR3 DNA follows: TGTGCCAGCAGCTTAAAAGGGGGCACAGGGGTGAGAGCCGGGGAGCTGTTTTTT. Its protein product is CASSLKGGTGVRAGELFF.